These 21 T cell receptor beta chains originate from one sample sequenced in a study of identical twins. TCRdb reprocessed the 5' RACE reads via MiXCR and lists one record per CDR3 protein. The sample contains around 230,000 distinct CDR3 sequences, roughly a tenth of which appear only once. The specimen was memory (CD45RO+) T cells sorted from blood. All receptors derive from a woman aged 18-29 years in good health.

This clonotype has at least ten counts. The genes are TRBV6-6 and TRBJ2-7; D gene ambiguous. The CDR3 has 11 amino acids. With 6 bases removed from V and 2 bases from J, the gap between germline ends came to 5 bases. CDR1 MNHNY and CDR2 SVGAGI come from the germline V gene (reference sequence). Here the CDR3 reads CASSQAYEQYF. The CDR3 nucleotides are TGTGCCAGCAGCCAAGCCTACGAGCAGTACTTC.

This clonotype appeared a single time. The chain is built from TRBV12-3 or TRBV12-4 and TRBJ2-1; tentatively, D is TRBD1 or TRBD2 (5 bases each). V dropped 7 bases and J dropped 8 bases, with 12 bases sitting between them. This CDR3 has 12 residues. The CDR3 coding sequence is TGTGCCAGCACCGGACGGGGCGATGAGCAGTTCTTC. Translated: CASTGRGDEQFF.

This clonotype was counted only a few times. The rearrangement uses TRBV27 and TRBJ2-5; weak D call: TRBD1 (6 bases). The germline gives CDR1 MNHEY, CDR2 SMNVEV (reference sequence). Trimming removed 3 bases from V and 4 bases from J, with 12 bases in between. The CDR3 contains 14 residues. The CDR3 here is CASSLSYRVETQYF. In DNA form, the CDR3 reads TGTGCCAGCAGTTTGTCGTACAGGGTAGAGACCCAGTACTTC.

This clonotype has at least ten counts. The chain is built from TRBV7-9 and TRBJ2-3; D is ambiguous. Germline assignment: CDR1 SEHNR and CDR2 FQNEAQ (reference sequence). This CDR3 has 14 amino acids. V gave up 3 bases and J gave up 0 bases, with 7 bases separating them. Here the CDR3 DNA reads TGTGCCAGCAGCTTTAGTGATAGCACAGATACGCAGTATTTT. Amino acid sequence: CASSFSDSTDTQYF.

The sample holds many counts of this clonotype. The genes are TRBV12-3 or TRBV12-4 and TRBJ1-2, with D possibly TRBD1 on 5 matching bases. The ends were cut back, 3 bases at V and 8 bases at J, with 10 bases in the middle. The CDR3 consists of 12 residues. CDR3 loop: CASSLWGSGYTF. In nucleotides, the CDR3 is TGTGCCAGCAGTTTGTGGGGCTCGGGCTACACCTTC.

The J gene is TRBJ1-1, the V gene TRBV5-6, with a weak D call TRBD1 (6 bases). Germline V gene sequence: CDR1 SGHDT, CDR2 YYEEEE. CDR3 size: 14 residues. Trimming took off 4 bases at V and 3 bases at J, with 13 bases between the two ends. The CDR3 protein is CASSLFGQYTEAFF. The CDR3 DNA reads TGTGCCAGCAGCCTCTTCGGACAGTACACTGAAGCTTTCTTT.

A few counts support this clonotype. J is TRBJ2-2 and V is TRBV4-1; no clear D. Trimming removed 0 bases from V and 6 bases from J, with 8 bases in between. The V gene's germline CDR1 is MGHRA and CDR2 YSYEKL. CDR3 length equals 14 residues. Written as DNA, the CDR3 is TGCGCCAGCAGCCAAGAATTTCGAGCCGGGGAGCTGTTTTTT. Its translation is CASSQEFRAGELFF.

This clonotype has more than one count but fewer than ten. The chain combines TRBV15 with TRBJ1-4; D ambiguous. The germline V gene has CDR1 LNHNV and CDR2 YYDKDF (reference sequence). V was cut by 0 bases and J by 7 bases, with 12 bases left in between. The CDR3 is made up of 15 amino acids. The DNA for the CDR3 is TGTGCCACCAGCAGAGAAGTCAACCGGGTTGAAAAACTGTTTTTT. It translates to CATSREVNRVEKLFF.

This clonotype was seen many times. This chain links TRBV7-3 with TRBJ1-1; D perhaps matches TRBD1 (5 bases). Trimming cost V 1 base and J 1 base, with 13 bases left between them. Germline CDR1 is SGHTA and CDR2 is FQGTGA. The CDR3 runs 16 residues. CDR3 sequence reads: CASSLSGAGTNTEAFF. CDR3 sequence (DNA): TGTGCCAGCAGCTTAAGTGGCGCAGGGACGAACACTGAAGCTTTCTTT.

This clonotype has a count of ten or more. This chain connects TRBV11-2 to TRBJ2-2; unclear D gene. Per germline, CDR1 SGHAT and CDR2 FQNNGV. The CDR3 sequence is 15 residues long. V was clipped by 1 base and J by 5 bases, with 11 bases between them. The CDR3 spells CASSLGIPGTGELFF. The CDR3 DNA is TGTGCCAGCAGCTTAGGTATCCCCGGGACCGGGGAGCTGTTTTTT.

The V gene is TRBV6-5, the J gene TRBJ1-2; D possibly corresponds to TRBD1 (6 bases). This CDR3 comprises 17 residues. Trimming took off 0 bases at V and 2 bases at J, with 16 bases between the two ends. Germline CDR1 MNHEY, CDR2 SVGAGI. In DNA, the CDR3 is TGTGCCAGCAGTTACTCCGGCCGCAGGGGCTCCAACTATGGCTACACCTTC. Residues: CASSYSGRRGSNYGYTF.

Worth noting for this clonotype: Its ends do not fully match the called genes, so a read error is possible. The chain has TRBV3-1 and TRBJ2-1; 10 bases line up with TRBD2. This CDR3 region has 19 residues. Germline assignment: CDR1 LGHDT and CDR2 YNNKEL (reference sequence). CDR3 in amino acids: CACSPFFSGRGSSYNEQFF. The CDR3, as DNA: TGTGCCTGCAGCCCCTTTTTCAGCGGGAGGGGGAGCTCCTACAATGAGCAGTTCTTC.

As concerns this clonotype: Given a much more abundant clone one base away, this may be a read error. The chain uses TRBV10-3 and TRBJ2-5, with 8 bases fitting TRBD2. The length of the CDR3 is 13 residues. The V and J ends lost 7 bases and 3 bases, in that order; junction bases with no gene match: 4. Germline loops: CDR1 ENHRY, CDR2 SYGVKD. CDR3 in DNA: TGTGCCATCACGGATAGCGGGGAAGAGACCCAGTACTTC. Residues: CAITDSGEETQYF.

The gene calls are TRBV6-5 and TRBJ1-2, with D unresolved. Germline CDR1 is MNHEY and CDR2 is SVGAGI. CDR3 length: 11 residues. V lost 2 bases to trimming and J lost 9 bases, with 7 bases between them. In DNA, the CDR3 is TGTGCCAGCAGTTACGGACTCAGCTACACCTTC. It specifies CASSYGLSYTF.

This clonotype was seen at least ten times. The chain links TRBV12-3 or TRBV12-4 to TRBJ2-1; 8 positions match TRBD2. V was clipped by 8 bases and J by 5 bases; unmatched bases: 5. CDR3 length: 13 amino acids. CDR3 nucleotides: TGTGCCAGCGGACATAGCGGGGACAATGAGCAGTTCTTC. Its protein product is CASGHSGDNEQFF.

This clonotype has more than one count but fewer than ten. The chain joins TRBV5-6 to TRBJ2-1, with 7 bases lining up with TRBD2. The ends lost 3 bases at V and 6 bases at J; junction bases unmatched: 12. The length of the CDR3 is 16 residues. CDR1 is SGHDT, CDR2 YYEEEE, per germline. The CDR3 region has the DNA TGTGCCAGCAGCTGGGCCGGGGGGACCAGAATCAATGAGCAGTTCTTC. Amino acid sequence: CASSWAGGTRINEQFF.

This sequence joins TRBV2 and TRBJ2-5; D uncertain. The CDR3 totals 12 residues. Germline CDR1 reads SNHLY; CDR2 reads FYNNEI. V gave up 5 bases and J gave up 1 base, with 5 bases separating them. In nucleotides, the CDR3 is TGTGCCAGCAGTTGGCGCCAAGAGACCCAGTACTTC. Translation: CASSWRQETQYF.

V is TRBV5-1 and J is TRBJ2-7; 7 bases align to TRBD1. The germline V gene has CDR1 SGHRS and CDR2 YFSETQ. The CDR3 is made up of 14 amino acids. The junction had 3 bases not matched to a gene; V was cut back by 3 bases and J by 0 bases. The CDR3 DNA sequence: TGCGCCAGCAGCTACGGACAGGACTCCTACGAGCAGTACTTC. This encodes CASSYGQDSYEQYF.

V is TRBV9 and J is TRBJ1-6; D uncertain. Germline CDR1 and CDR2: SGDLS and YYNGEE. V was shortened by 0 bases and J by 9 bases, with 7 bases between the two germline ends. This CDR3 region has 13 residues. For the CDR3, the DNA is TGTGCCAGCAGCGTAGAAGAAGGTTCACCCCTCCACTTT. As protein: CASSVEEGSPLHF.

This clonotype was picked up a small number of times. The chain couples TRBV9 to TRBJ2-1; unclear D gene. V was shortened by 4 bases and J by 4 bases, with 9 bases between the two germline ends. CDR3 length: 13 amino acids. Germline V CDR1 and CDR2: SGDLS, YYNGEE. CDR3 in DNA: TGTGCCAGCAGCATCACAATTTACAATGAGCAGTTCTTC. Translated, it gives CASSITIYNEQFF.

This clonotype was seen more than once but under ten times. The V and J genes are TRBV2 and TRBJ2-7; 7 bases fit TRBD1. Germline V gene data show CDR1 as SNHLY and CDR2 as FYNNEI. The V and J ends lost 0 bases and 1 base, in that order; junction bases with no gene match: 6. CDR3 length equals 16 residues. CDR3 residues: CASSEAGQNLSYEQYF. The CDR3, as DNA: TGTGCCAGCAGTGAAGCGGGACAGAACCTGTCCTACGAGCAGTACTTC.